This T cell receptor (beta chain) was sequenced during a study of CD8+CD57+ T cells in acquired aplastic anemia. Those patients picked for sequencing had displayed CD8+CD57+ cell expansion on flow cytometry. The CDR3 spans 14 residues. Germline assignment: CDR1 SGHTA and CDR2 FQGNSA. TCR beta VDJ and CDR3 profiling used genomic DNA as template. TCRdb itself ran the reads through MiXCR, one entry per CDR3 protein. The sample includes roughly 250,000 distinct CDR3 sequences, 82% of them seen just once. For this clonotype: The junction differs from germline at one of its ends, possibly a read error.

The chain uses TRBV7-2 and TRBJ1-2; no definite D call. Sequenced input: sorted CD4+, CD8+, or CD8+CD57+ T cells (not recorded which) from PBMCs. The sequence was collected from a human donor with aplastic anemia. CDR3 sequence: CASSLGDDSYSYTF. The CDR3 coding sequence is TGTGCCAGCAGCTTAGGGGATGACTCCTATAGCTACACTTTC.